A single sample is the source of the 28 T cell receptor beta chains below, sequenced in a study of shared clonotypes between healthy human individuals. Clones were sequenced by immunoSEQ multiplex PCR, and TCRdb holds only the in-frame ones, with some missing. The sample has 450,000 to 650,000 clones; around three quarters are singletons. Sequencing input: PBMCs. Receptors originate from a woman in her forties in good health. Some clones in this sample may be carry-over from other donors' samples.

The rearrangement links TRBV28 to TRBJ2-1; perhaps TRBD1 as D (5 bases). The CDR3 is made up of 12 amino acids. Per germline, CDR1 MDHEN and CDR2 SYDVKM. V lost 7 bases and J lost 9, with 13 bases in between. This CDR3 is CASTGALGEQFF. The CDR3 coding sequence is TGTGCCAGCACTGGGGCATTAGGTGAGCAGTTCTTC. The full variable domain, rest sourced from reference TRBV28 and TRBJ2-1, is DVKVTQSSRYLVKRTGEKVFLECVQDMDHENMFWYRQDPGLGLRLIYFSYDVKMKEKGDIPEGYSVSREKKERFSLILESASTNQTSMYLCASTGALGEQFFGPGTRLTVL.

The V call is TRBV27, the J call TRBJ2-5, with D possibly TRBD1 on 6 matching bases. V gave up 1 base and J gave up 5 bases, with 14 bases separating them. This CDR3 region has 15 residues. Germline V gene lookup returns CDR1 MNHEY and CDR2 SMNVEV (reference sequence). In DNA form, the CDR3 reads TGTGCCAGCAGTTTATTACAGGGCCGTGGGGAGACCCAGTACTTC. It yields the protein CASSLLQGRGETQYF.

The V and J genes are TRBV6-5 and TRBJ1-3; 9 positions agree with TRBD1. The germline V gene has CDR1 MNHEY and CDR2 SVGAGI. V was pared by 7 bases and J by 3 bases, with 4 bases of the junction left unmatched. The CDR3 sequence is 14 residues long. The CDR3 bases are TGTGCCAGCACGAGGGACAGGGATGGAAACACCATATATTTT. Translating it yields CASTRDRDGNTIYF.

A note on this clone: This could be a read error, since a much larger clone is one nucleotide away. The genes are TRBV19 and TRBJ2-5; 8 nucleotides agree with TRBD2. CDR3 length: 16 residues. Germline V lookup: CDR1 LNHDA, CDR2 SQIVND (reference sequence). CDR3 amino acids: CVSSYTGGADQETQYF. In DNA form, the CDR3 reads TGTGTCAGTAGTTATACCGGGGGGGCCGATCAAGAGACCCAGTACTTC.

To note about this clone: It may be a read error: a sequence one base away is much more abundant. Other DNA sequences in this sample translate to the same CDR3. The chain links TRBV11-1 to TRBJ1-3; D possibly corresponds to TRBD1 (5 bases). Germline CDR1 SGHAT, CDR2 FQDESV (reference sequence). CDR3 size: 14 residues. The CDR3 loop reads CASSLGASGNTIYF. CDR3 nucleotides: TGTGCCAGCAGCCTAGGGGCCTCTGGAAACACCATATACTTT.

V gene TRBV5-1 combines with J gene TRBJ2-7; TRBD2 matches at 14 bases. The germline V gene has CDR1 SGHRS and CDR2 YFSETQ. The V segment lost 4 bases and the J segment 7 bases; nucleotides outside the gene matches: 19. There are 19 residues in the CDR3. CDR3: CASSPTRRGLAGVRGEQYF. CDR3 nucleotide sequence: TGCGCCAGCAGCCCAACCCGTAGGGGACTAGCGGGAGTTCGGGGAGAGCAGTACTTC.

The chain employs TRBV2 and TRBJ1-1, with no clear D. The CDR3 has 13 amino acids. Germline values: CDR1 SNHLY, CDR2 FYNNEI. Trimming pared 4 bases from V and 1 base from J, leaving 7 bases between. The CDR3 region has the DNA TGTGCCAGCAGTGTTACAGCGAACACTGAAGCTTTCTTT. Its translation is CASSVTANTEAFF.

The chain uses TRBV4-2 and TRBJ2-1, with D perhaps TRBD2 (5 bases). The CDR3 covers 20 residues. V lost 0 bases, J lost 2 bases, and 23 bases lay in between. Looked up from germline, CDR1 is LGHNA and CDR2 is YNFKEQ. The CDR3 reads CASSQDQLARNLNTYNEQFF. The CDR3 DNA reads TGTGCCAGCAGCCAAGACCAGCTAGCCCGGAACCTTAACACCTACAATGAGCAGTTCTTC.

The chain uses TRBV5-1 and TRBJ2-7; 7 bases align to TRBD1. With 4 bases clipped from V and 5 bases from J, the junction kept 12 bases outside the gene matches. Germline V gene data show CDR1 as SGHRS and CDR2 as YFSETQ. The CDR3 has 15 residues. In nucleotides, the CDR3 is TGCGCCAGCAGCAAATCGTTCGGGACAGCTAACGAGCAGTACTTC. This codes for CASSKSFGTANEQYF.

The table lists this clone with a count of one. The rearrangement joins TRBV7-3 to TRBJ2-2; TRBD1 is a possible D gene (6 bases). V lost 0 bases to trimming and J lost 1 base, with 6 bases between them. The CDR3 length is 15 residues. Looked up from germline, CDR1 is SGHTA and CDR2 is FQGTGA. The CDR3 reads CASSLTGGNTGELFF. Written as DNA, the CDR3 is TGTGCCAGCAGCTTAACAGGGGGGAACACCGGGGAGCTGTTTTTT.

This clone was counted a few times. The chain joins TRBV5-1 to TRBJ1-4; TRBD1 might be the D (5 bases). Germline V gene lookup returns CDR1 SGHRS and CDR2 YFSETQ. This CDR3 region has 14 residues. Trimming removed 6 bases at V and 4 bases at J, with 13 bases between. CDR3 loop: CASKDGTGNEKLFF. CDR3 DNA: TGCGCCAGCAAGGACGGGACGGGTAATGAAAAACTGTTTTTT.

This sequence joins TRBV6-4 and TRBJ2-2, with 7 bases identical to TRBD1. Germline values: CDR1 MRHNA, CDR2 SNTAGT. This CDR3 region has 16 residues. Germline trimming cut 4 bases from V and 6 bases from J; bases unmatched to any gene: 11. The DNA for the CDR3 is TGTGCCAGCAGTGCCTCGGGACAGAGGTTCCCCGGGGAGCTGTTTTTT. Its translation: CASSASGQRFPGELFF.

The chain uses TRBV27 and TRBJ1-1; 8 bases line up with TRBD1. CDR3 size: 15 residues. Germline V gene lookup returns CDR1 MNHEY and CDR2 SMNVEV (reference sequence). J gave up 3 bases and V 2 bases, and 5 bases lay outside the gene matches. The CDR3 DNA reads TGTGCCAGCAGTTTACAGGGGGCGCTCGACACTGAAGCTTTCTTT. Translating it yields CASSLQGALDTEAFF.

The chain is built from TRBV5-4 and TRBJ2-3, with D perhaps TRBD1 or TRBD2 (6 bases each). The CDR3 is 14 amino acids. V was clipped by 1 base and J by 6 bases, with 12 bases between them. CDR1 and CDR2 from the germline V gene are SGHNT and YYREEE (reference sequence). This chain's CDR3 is CASSLYQGRDTQYF. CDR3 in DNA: TGTGCCAGCAGCTTGTACCAGGGGAGGGATACGCAGTATTTT.

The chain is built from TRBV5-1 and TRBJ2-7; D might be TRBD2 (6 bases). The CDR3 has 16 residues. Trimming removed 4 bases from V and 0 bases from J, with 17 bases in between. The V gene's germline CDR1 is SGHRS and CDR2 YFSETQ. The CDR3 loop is CASSPASAPVSYEQYF. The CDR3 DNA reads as TGCGCCAGCAGCCCCGCTAGCGCCCCGGTCTCCTACGAGCAGTACTTC.

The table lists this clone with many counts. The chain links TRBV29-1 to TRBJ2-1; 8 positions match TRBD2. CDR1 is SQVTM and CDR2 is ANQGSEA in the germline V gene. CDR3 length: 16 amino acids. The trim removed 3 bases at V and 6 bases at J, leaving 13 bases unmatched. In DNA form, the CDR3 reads TGCAGCGTTGATGGTGACGGAGGACTAGCTTTCAATGAGCAGTTCTTC. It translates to CSVDGDGGLAFNEQFF.

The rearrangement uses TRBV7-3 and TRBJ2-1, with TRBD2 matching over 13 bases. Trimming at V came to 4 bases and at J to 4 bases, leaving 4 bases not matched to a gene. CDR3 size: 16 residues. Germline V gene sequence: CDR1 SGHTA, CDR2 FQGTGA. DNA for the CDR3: TGTGCCAGCAGCTCGGGGACTAGCGGGATTTACAATGAGCAGTTCTTC. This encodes CASSSGTSGIYNEQFF. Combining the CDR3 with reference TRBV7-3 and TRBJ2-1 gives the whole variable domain GAGVSQTPSNKVTEKGKYVELRCDPISGHTALYWYRQSLGQGPEFLIYFQGTGAADDSGLPNDRFFAVRPEGSVSTLKIQRTERGDSAVYLCASSSGTSGIYNEQFFGPGTRLTVL.

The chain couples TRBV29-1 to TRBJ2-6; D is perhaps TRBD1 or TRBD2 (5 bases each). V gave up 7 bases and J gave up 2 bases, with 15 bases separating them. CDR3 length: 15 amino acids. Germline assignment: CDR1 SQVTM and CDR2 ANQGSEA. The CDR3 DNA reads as TGCAGCGCTGGAGCAGGGACCCCTGGGGCCAACGTCCTGACTTTC. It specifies CSAGAGTPGANVLTF.

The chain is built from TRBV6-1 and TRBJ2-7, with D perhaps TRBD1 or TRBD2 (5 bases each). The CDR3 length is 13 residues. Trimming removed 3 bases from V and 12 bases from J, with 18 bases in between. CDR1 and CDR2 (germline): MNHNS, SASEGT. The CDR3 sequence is CASSDIVGTRGYF. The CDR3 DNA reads TGTGCCAGCAGTGACATAGTTGGGACCCGAGGGTACTTC.

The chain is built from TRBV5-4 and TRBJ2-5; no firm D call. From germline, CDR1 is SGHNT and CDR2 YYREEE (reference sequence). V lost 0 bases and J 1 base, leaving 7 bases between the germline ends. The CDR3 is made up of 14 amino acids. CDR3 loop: CASSLASRQETQYF. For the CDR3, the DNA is TGTGCCAGCAGCTTGGCATCCCGCCAAGAGACCCAGTACTTC.

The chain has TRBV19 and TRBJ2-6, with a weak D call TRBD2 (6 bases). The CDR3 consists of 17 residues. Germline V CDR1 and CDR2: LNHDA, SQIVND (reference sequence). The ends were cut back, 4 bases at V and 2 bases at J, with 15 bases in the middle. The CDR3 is CASSSPGGDPGANVLTF. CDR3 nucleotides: TGTGCCAGTAGTAGCCCCGGGGGAGACCCTGGGGCCAACGTCCTGACTTTC.

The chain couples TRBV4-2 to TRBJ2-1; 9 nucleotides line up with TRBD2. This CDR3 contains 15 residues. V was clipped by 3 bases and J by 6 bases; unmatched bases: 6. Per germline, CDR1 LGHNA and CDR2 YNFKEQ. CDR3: CASSHLTSGTNEQFF. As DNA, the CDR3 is TGTGCCAGCAGCCACCTGACTAGCGGCACCAATGAGCAGTTCTTC.

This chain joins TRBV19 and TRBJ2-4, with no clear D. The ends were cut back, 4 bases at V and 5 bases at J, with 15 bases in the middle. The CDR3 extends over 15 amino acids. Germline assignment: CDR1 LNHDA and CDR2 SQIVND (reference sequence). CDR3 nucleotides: TGTGCCAGTAGTACCCCCCGAGAGGTTGAAAACATTCAGTACTTC. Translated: CASSTPREVENIQYF.

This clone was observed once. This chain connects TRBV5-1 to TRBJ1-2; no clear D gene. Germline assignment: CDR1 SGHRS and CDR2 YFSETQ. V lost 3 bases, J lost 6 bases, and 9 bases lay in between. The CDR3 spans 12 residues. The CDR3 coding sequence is TGCGCCAGCAGCTATCCCCCCGATGGCTACACCTTC. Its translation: CASSYPPDGYTF. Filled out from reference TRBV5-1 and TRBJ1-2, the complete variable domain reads KAGVTQTPRYLIKTRGQQVTLSCSPISGHRSVSWYQQTPGQGLQFLFEYFSETQRNKGNFPGRFSGRQFSNSRSEMNVSTLELGDSALYLCASSYPPDGYTFGSGTRLTVV.

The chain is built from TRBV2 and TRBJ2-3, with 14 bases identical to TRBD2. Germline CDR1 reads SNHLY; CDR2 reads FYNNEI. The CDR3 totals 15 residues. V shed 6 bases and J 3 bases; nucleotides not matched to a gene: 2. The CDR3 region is CASRGTSGRTDTQYF. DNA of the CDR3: TGTGCCAGCAGGGGGACTAGCGGGAGAACAGATACGCAGTATTTT.

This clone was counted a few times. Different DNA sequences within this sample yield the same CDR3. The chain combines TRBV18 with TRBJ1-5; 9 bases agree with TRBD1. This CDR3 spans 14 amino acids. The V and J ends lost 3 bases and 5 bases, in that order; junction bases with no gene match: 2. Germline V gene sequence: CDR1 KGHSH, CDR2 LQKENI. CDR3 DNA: TGTGCCAGCTCACCGGGACAGGGAGATCAGCCCCAGCATTTT. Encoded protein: CASSPGQGDQPQHF.

The CDR3 DNA sequence: TGCGCCAGCAGCTTGGGGGGGTGGAACACTGAAGCTTTCTTT. Amino acid sequence: CASSLGGWNTEAFF. This chain uses TRBV5-1 with TRBJ1-1; tentatively, D is TRBD1 (5 bases). Germline-derived CDR1 and CDR2 are SGHRS and YFSETQ. The CDR3 totals 14 residues. With 0 bases removed from V and 1 base from J, the gap between germline ends came to 7 bases.

CDR3: CASSNQMGYTEQEAFF. CDR3 nucleotide sequence: TGTGCCAGCAGTAATCAGATGGGGTACACAGAACAAGAAGCTTTCTTT. V is TRBV6-6 and J is TRBJ1-1; D is ambiguous. CDR3 size: 16 residues. Trimming pared 5 bases from V and 8 bases from J, leaving 24 bases between. CDR1 is MNHNY, CDR2 SVGAGI, per germline (reference sequence).